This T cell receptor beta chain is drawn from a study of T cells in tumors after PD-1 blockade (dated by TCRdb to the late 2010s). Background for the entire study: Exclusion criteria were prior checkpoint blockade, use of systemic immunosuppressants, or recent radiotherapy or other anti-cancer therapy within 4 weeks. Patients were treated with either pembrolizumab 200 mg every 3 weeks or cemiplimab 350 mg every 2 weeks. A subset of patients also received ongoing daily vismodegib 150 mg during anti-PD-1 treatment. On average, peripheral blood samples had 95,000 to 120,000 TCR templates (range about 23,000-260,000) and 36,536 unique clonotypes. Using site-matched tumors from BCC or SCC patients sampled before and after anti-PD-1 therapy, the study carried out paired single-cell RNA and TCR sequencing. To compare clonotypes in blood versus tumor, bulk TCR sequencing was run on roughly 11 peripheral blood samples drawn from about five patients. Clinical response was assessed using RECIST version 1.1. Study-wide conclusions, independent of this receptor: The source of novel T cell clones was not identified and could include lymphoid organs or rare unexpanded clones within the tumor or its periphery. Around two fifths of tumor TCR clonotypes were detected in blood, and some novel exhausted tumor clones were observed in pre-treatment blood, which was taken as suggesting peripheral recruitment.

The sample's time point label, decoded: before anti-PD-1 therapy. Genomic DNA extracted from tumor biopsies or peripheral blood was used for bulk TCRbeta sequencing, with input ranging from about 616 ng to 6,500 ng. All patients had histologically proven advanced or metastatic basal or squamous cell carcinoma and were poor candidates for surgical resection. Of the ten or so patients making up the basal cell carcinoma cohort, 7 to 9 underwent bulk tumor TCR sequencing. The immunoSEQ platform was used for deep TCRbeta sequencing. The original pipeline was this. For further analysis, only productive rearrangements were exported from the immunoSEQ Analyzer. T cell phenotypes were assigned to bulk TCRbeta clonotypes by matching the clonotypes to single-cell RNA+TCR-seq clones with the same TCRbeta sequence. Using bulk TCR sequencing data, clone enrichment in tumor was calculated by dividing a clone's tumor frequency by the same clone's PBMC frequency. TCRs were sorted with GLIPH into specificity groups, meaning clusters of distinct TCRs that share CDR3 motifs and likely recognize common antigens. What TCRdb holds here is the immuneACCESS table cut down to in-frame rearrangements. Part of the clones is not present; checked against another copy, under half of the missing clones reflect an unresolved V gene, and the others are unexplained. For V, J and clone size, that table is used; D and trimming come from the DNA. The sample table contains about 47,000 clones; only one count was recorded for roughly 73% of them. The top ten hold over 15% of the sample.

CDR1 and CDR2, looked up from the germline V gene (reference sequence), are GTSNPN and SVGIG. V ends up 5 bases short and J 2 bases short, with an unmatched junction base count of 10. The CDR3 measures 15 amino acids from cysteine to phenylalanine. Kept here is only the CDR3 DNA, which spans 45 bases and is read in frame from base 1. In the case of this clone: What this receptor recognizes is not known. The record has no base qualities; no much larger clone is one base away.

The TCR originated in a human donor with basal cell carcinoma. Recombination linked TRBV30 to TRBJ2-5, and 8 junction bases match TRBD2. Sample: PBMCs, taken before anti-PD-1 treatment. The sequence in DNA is TGTGCCTGGGTCCCGGGGGGGGCGATGCAAGAGACCCAGTACTTC. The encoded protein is CAWVPGGAMQETQYF.